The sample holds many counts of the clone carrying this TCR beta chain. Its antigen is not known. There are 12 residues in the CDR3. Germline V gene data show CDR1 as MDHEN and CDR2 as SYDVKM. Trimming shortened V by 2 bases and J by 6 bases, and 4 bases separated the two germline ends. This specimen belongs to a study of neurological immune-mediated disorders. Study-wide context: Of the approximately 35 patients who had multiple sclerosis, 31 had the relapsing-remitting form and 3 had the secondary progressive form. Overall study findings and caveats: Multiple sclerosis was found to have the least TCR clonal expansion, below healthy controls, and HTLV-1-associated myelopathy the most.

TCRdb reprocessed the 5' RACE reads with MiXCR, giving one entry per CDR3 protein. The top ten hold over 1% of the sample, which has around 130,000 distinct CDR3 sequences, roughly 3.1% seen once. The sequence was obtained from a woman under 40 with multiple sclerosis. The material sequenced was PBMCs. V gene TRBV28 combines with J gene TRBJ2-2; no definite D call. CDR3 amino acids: CASSLEAGELFF. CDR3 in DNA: TGTGCCAGCAGTTTAGAGGCCGGGGAGCTGTTTTTT.